This passage covers 10 T cell receptor beta chains from one sample sequenced in a study of lymphopenia after photon versus proton radiotherapy. Measured with immunoSEQ multiplex PCR; TCRdb has only the in-frame clones, and not every one. The sample includes about 39,000 clones, roughly 92% of them seen just once. The specimen comprised peripheral blood, sampled from a patient treated with photon-based radiotherapy. These receptors all stem from a man aged 60 to 75 with cholangiocarcinoma.

V and J are TRBV6-1 and TRBJ1-2; TRBD1 is a possible D gene (5 bases). The CDR3 loop spans 15 amino acids. Germline CDR1 and CDR2: MNHNS and SASEGT. The V gene lost 2 bases and the J gene lost 7 bases, with 17 bases spanning the gap. CDR3 region: CASSEPPTVDFGYTF. The CDR3 DNA sequence: TGTGCCAGCAGTGAACCTCCGACAGTCGATTTTGGCTACACCTTC.

This chain uses TRBV9 with TRBJ1-1; D unclear. From germline, CDR1 is SGDLS and CDR2 YYNGEE. Deletions cut 1 base from V and 1 base from J, with 5 bases between. The CDR3 runs 13 residues. The CDR3 DNA reads TGTGCCAGCAGCGTAAGGTCGAACACTGAAGCTTTCTTT. Amino acids: CASSVRSNTEAFF.

The chain carries TRBV19 and TRBJ1-6; no firm D call. Germline V lookup: CDR1 LNHDA, CDR2 SQIVND (reference sequence). V was cut by 2 bases and J by 9 bases, with 11 bases left in between. The CDR3 has 14 residues. The CDR3 DNA sequence: TGTGCCAGTAGTATACGGGAAGTGAGTTCACCCCTCCACTTT. Translation: CASSIREVSSPLHF. Looking up the rest from reference TRBV19 and TRBJ1-6 gives the full variable domain: DGGITQSPKYLFRKEGQNVTLSCEQNLNHDAMYWYRQDPGQGLRLIYYSQIVNDFQKGDIAEGYSVSREKKESFPLTVTSAQKNPTAFYLCASSIREVSSPLHFGNGTRLTVT.

V usage is TRBV28 and J usage is TRBJ2-7; D might be TRBD1 (5 bases). The V end lost 5 bases, the J end lost 6 bases, and 17 bases lay between the germline ends. The CDR3 is 14 amino acids. CDR1 is MDHEN, CDR2 SYDVKM, per germline. For the CDR3, the DNA is TGTGCCAGCAGTCCCCCCTTACAGGTGACCGAGCAGTACTTC. Translated, it gives CASSPPLQVTEQYF.

This chain joins TRBV4-2 and TRBJ1-1, with D unresolved. The length of the CDR3 is 15 residues. V lost 2 bases, J lost 1 base, and 11 bases lay in between. CDR1 LGHNA and CDR2 YNFKEQ come from the germline V gene. CDR3 loop: CASSQLVRQNTEAFF. CDR3 nucleotide sequence: TGTGCCAGCAGCCAACTGGTCAGACAGAACACTGAAGCTTTCTTT.

The V and J genes are TRBV28 and TRBJ2-5, with D uncertain. Per the germline V gene, CDR1 is MDHEN and CDR2 is SYDVKM. V was cut by 3 bases and J by 5 bases, with 7 bases left in between. This CDR3 contains 12 residues. The CDR3 nucleotides are TGTGCCAGCAGTTTTAGGTACGAGACCCAGTACTTC. It codes for CASSFRYETQYF.

The chain is built from TRBV5-1 and TRBJ2-1; perhaps TRBD2 as D (6 bases). Between the trimmed V and J ends, which lost 0 bases and 0 bases, there was a span of 13 bases. CDR3 length: 17 amino acids. Germline-derived CDR1 and CDR2 are SGHRS and YFSETQ. The CDR3, as DNA: TGCGCCAGCAGCTTGGCCGGCGGAGGGAGCTCCTACAATGAGCAGTTCTTC. It yields the protein CASSLAGGGSSYNEQFF.

The CDR3 loop is CASSVGGSLGTGELFF. In nucleotides, the CDR3 is TGTGCCAGCAGCGTGGGGGGCTCATTAGGCACCGGGGAGCTGTTTTTT. The genes are TRBV9 and TRBJ2-2; D could derive from TRBD1 or TRBD2 (6 bases each). The CDR3 sequence is 16 residues long. The germline V and J ends were trimmed by 2 bases and 4 bases, with 15 bases remaining between them. The germline gives CDR1 SGDLS, CDR2 YYNGEE.

The rearrangement joins TRBV7-9 to TRBJ1-1; TRBD1 agrees at 7 bases. Germline V gene data show CDR1 as SEHNR and CDR2 as FQNEAQ (reference sequence). The CDR3 is 15 residues long. The V segment lost 3 bases and the J segment 3 bases; nucleotides outside the gene matches: 7. CDR3: CASSFGTADDTEAFF. DNA of the CDR3: TGTGCCAGCAGCTTCGGGACAGCCGATGACACTGAAGCTTTCTTT.

The chain couples TRBV28 to TRBJ1-1; 8 nucleotides match TRBD1. The length of the CDR3 is 15 residues. Germline loops: CDR1 MDHEN, CDR2 SYDVKM. V trimming: 2 bases; J trimming: 1 base; junction bases outside the gene matches: 3. The CDR3: CASSLPDRGNTEAFF. For the CDR3, the DNA is TGTGCCAGCAGTTTACCCGACAGGGGGAACACTGAAGCTTTCTTT.